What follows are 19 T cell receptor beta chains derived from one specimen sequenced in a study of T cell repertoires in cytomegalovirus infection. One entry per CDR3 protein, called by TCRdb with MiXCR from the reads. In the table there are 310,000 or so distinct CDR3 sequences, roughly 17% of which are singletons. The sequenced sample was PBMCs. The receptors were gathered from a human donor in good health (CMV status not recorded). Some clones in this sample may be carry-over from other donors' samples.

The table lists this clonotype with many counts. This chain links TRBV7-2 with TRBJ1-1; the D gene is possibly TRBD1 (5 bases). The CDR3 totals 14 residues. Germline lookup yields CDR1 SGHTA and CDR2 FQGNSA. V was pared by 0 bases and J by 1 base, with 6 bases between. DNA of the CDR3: TGTGCCAGCAGCTTAGCCAGGGAGAACACTGAAGCTTTCTTT. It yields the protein CASSLARENTEAFF.

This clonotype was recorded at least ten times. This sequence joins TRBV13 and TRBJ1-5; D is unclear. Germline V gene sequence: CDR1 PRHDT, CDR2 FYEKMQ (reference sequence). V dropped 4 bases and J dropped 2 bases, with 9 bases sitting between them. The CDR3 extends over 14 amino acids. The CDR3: CASSSGLGNQPQHF. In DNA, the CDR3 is TGTGCCAGCAGCTCGGGGTTGGGCAATCAGCCCCAGCATTTT.

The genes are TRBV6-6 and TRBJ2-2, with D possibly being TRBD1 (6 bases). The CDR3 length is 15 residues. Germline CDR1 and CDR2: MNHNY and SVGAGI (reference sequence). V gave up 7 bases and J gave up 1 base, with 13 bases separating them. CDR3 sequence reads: CASTVRTENTGELFF. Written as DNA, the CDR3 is TGTGCCAGCACCGTTCGGACAGAGAACACCGGGGAGCTGTTTTTT.

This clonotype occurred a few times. The CDR3 region has the DNA TGTGCCAGCCGCGAGGGGAGGGCCCAGCAAGAGACCCAGTACTTC. Its translation is CASREGRAQQETQYF. The V gene is TRBV28, the J gene TRBJ2-5; 7 bases are shared with TRBD2. The CDR3 has 15 residues. Trimming at V came to 8 bases and at J to 2 bases, leaving 11 bases not matched to a gene. Germline V lookup: CDR1 MDHEN, CDR2 SYDVKM.

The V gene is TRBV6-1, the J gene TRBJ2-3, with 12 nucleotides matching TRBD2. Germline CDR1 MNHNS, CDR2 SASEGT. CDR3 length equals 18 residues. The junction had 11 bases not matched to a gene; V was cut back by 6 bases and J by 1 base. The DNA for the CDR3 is TGTGCCAGCAGGGCTAGCGGGGGGGCCTGGGTTGGCACAGATACGCAGTATTTT. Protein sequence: CASRASGGAWVGTDTQYF.

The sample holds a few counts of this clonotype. The CDR3, as DNA: TGTGCCAGCTCACCATTGTCTGGCCTGGATACGCAGTATTTT. Translating gives CASSPLSGLDTQYF. The V gene is TRBV18, the J gene TRBJ2-3; D gene unclear. Germline values: CDR1 KGHSH, CDR2 LQKENI. The CDR3 is 14 residues long. V lost 2 bases and J lost 6, with 12 bases in between.

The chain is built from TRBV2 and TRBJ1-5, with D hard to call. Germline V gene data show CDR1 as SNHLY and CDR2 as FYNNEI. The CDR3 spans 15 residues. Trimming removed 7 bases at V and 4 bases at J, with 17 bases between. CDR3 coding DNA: TGTGCCAGCAAGTACTCGGGAGGTTCTAATCAGCCCCAGCATTTT. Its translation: CASKYSGGSNQPQHF.

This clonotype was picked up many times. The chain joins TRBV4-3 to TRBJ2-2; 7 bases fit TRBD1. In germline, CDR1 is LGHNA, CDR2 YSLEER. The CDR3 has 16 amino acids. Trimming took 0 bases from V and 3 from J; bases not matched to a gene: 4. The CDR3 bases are TGCGCCAGCAGCCAAGATAACACAGGGGACACCGGGGAGCTGTTTTTT. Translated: CASSQDNTGDTGELFF.

DNA for the CDR3: TGCAGTGCTAGAGGCGCGGGGGAAGAGACCCAGTACTTC. As protein: CSARGAGEETQYF. The chain links TRBV20-1 to TRBJ2-5; TRBD2 matches at 7 bases. In germline, CDR1 is DFQATT, CDR2 SNEGSKA (reference sequence). The CDR3 is 13 amino acids. V was clipped by 1 base and J by 3 bases; unmatched bases: 2.

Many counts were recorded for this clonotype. CDR3 in DNA: TGTGCCAGCAGCCTCAGGGGCAGGGAGAGAATAAGCAATCAGCCCCAGCATTTT. Translated, it gives CASSLRGRERISNQPQHF. V usage is TRBV6-1 and J usage is TRBJ1-5, with a weak D call TRBD1 (6 bases). This CDR3 comprises 18 residues. Trimming removed 6 bases at V and 1 base at J, with 22 bases between. The V gene's germline CDR1 is MNHNS and CDR2 SASEGT.

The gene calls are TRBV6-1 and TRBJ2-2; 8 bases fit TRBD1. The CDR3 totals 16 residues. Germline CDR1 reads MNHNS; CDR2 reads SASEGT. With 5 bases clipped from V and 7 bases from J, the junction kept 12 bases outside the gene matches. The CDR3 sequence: CASSPEELGQGGELFF. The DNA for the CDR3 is TGTGCCAGCAGTCCCGAAGAACTTGGACAGGGCGGGGAGCTGTTTTTT.

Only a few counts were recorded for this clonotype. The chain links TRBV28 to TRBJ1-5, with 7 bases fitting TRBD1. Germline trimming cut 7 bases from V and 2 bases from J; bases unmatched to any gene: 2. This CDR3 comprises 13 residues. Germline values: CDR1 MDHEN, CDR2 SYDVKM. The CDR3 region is CASITGGNQPQHF. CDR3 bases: TGTGCCAGCATAACAGGGGGCAATCAGCCCCAGCATTTT.

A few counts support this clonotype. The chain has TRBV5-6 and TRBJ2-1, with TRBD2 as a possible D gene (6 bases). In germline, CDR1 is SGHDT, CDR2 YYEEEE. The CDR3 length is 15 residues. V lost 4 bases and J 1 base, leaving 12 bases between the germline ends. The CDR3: CASSRGSSSYNEQFF. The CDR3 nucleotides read TGTGCCAGCAGCCGGGGGTCCTCGTCCTACAATGAGCAGTTCTTC.

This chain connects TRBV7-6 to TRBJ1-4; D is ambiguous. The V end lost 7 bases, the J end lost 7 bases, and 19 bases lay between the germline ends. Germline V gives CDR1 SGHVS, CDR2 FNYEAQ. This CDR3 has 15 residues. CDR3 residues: CASIRISGSGEKLFF. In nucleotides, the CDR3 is TGTGCCAGCATCCGAATTTCCGGGAGTGGTGAAAAACTGTTTTTT.

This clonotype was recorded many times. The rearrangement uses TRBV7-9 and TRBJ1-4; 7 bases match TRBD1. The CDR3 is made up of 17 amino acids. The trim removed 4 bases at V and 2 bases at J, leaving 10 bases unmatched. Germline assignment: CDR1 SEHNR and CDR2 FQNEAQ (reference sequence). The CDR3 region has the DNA TGTGCCAGCAGCTCCTCCCGACAGGGTTCGACTAATGAAAAACTGTTTTTT. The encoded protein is CASSSSRQGSTNEKLFF.

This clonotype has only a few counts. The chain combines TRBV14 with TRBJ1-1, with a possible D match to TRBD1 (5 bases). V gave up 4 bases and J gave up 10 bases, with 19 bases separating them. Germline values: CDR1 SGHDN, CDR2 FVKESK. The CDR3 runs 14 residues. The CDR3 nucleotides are TGTGCCAGCAGCCGACAAACCGGGGCCGGGGGAGCTTTCTTT. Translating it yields CASSRQTGAGGAFF.

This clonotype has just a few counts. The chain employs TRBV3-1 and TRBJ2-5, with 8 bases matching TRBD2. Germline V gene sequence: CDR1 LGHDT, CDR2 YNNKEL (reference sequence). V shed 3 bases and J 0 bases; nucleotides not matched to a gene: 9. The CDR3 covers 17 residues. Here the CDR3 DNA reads TGTGCCAGCAGCCAGTTGTGGGGTAGCGGGAACCAAGAGACCCAGTACTTC. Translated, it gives CASSQLWGSGNQETQYF.

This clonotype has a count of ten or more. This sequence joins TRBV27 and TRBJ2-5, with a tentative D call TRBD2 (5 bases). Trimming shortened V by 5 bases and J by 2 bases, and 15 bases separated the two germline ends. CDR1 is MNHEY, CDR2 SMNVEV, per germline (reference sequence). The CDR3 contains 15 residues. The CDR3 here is CASSPRTHGQETQYF. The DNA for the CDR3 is TGTGCCAGCAGTCCCCGGACTCATGGACAAGAGACCCAGTACTTC.

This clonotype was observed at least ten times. The CDR3, as DNA: TGTGCCAGCAGCTTGACTTCTTACTCTGGAAACACCATATATTTT. Translating gives CASSLTSYSGNTIYF. This chain joins TRBV7-8 and TRBJ1-3; D is undetermined. This CDR3 is 15 amino acids long. Deletions cut 3 bases from V and 0 bases from J, with 9 bases between. Looked up from germline, CDR1 is SGHVS and CDR2 is FQNEAQ.